Below, 21 T cell receptor beta chains from the same sample are listed, as sequenced in a study of control samples from healthy donors and cancer patients. Sequencing was performed with immunoSEQ multiplex PCR; in TCRdb, only in-frame clones are kept and a portion is missing. The sample lists some 140,000 clones, roughly 92% occurring once. The source material was blood. These receptors came from a man younger than 40 in good health.

The sample holds a few counts of this clone. The gene calls are TRBV6-2 or TRBV6-3 and TRBJ1-3; 7 bases agree with TRBD1. The junction had 0 bases not matched to a gene; V was cut back by 2 bases and J by 2 bases. Germline V gene sequence: CDR1 MNHEY, CDR2 SVGEGT. The CDR3 is 14 amino acids. CDR3 loop: CASSYGTAGNTIYF. Written as DNA, the CDR3 is TGTGCCAGCAGTTACGGGACAGCTGGAAACACCATATATTTT.

V is TRBV2 and J is TRBJ2-1; TRBD2 matches 9 bases. Per germline, CDR1 SNHLY and CDR2 FYNNEI. This CDR3 is built from 17 residues. V trimming: 2 bases; J trimming: 8 bases; junction bases outside the gene matches: 13. The CDR3 nucleotides read TGTGCCAGCAGTGAACTAGGGCTAGCGGGAAAGAGGTATGAGCAGTTCTTC. The encoded protein is CASSELGLAGKRYEQFF.

The rearrangement uses TRBV11-2 and TRBJ2-7; D is undetermined. The CDR3 sequence is 17 residues long. Trimming took off 2 bases at V and 0 bases at J, with 17 bases between the two ends. Germline values: CDR1 SGHAT, CDR2 FQNNGV. This CDR3 is CASSLWSGKEASYEQYF. The CDR3 nucleotides are TGTGCCAGCAGCTTATGGTCTGGGAAAGAAGCCTCCTACGAGCAGTACTTC.

This sequence joins TRBV4-3 and TRBJ1-2; no firm D call. The CDR3 is 16 residues long. Germline lookup yields CDR1 LGHNA and CDR2 YSLEER. Trimming cost V 0 bases and J 4 bases, with 15 bases left between them. In DNA form, the CDR3 reads TGCGCCAGCAGCCAAGATAGAATGGGCGCTACCTATGGCTACACCTTC. This codes for CASSQDRMGATYGYTF.

V is TRBV28 and J is TRBJ1-1; D gene unclear. Germline CDR1 is MDHEN and CDR2 is SYDVKM. This CDR3 is 16 amino acids long. V lost 6 bases and J lost 0, with 17 bases in between. The CDR3 here is CASSPSGAPMNTEAFF. CDR3 bases: TGTGCCAGCAGCCCATCTGGAGCACCCATGAACACTGAAGCTTTCTTT.

V and J are TRBV12-3 or TRBV12-4 and TRBJ1-1, with unresolved D. The CDR3 is made up of 12 amino acids. Deletions cut 5 bases from V and 5 bases from J, with 9 bases between. This chain's CDR3 is CASSGVRTEAFF. The CDR3 region has the DNA TGTGCCAGCAGTGGGGTTAGGACTGAAGCTTTCTTT.

The chain recombines TRBV7-9 with TRBJ2-3; perhaps D is TRBD1 or TRBD2 (5 bases each). The CDR3 is 16 amino acids. The germline V gene has CDR1 SEHNR and CDR2 FQNEAQ (reference sequence). V lost 1 base and J lost 4, with 15 bases in between. The CDR3 protein is CASSLGWGSEADTQYF. The CDR3, as DNA: TGTGCCAGCAGCTTAGGCTGGGGGAGCGAGGCAGATACGCAGTATTTT.

The V and J genes are TRBV6-5 and TRBJ1-1; D perhaps matches TRBD1 (5 bases). This CDR3 has 12 residues. Trimming left V 7 bases short and J 4 bases short, with 10 bases between. CDR1 is MNHEY, CDR2 SVGAGI, per germline. CDR3 sequence: CASTGVGTEAFF. CDR3 in DNA: TGTGCCAGCACGGGGGTAGGCACTGAAGCTTTCTTT.

Here the CDR3 DNA reads TGTGCCAGCTCTCCCCGACAGGGGAACACTGAAGCTTTCTTT. Translated, it gives CASSPRQGNTEAFF. J is TRBJ1-1 and V is TRBV2; 7 bases are a match to TRBD1. V lost 8 bases, J lost 1 base, and 7 bases stayed unmatched. The CDR3 is 14 residues long. Germline V gene data show CDR1 as SNHLY and CDR2 as FYNNEI.

This chain joins TRBV19 and TRBJ1-2, with D possibly matching TRBD1 (5 bases). This CDR3 has 12 residues. Germline V gene data show CDR1 as LNHDA and CDR2 as SQIVND (reference sequence). The germline V and J ends were trimmed by 5 bases and 5 bases, with 9 bases remaining between them. The CDR3 DNA reads as TGTGCCAGTAGTGGGGGTGGATATGGCTACACCTTC. Translation: CASSGGGYGYTF.

The V call is TRBV4-3, the J call TRBJ2-7; D assignment may be TRBD1 or TRBD2 (5 bases each). CDR3 length equals 16 residues. Germline V gene sequence: CDR1 LGHNA, CDR2 YSLEER. V was cut by 0 bases and J by 3 bases, with 15 bases left in between. This chain's CDR3 is CASSQDLWGKIYEQYF. The CDR3, as DNA: TGCGCCAGCAGCCAAGATCTGTGGGGGAAGATCTACGAGCAGTACTTC.

On this clone itself: The junction and the germline gene differ at one end; a read error may be behind it. V gene TRBV7-7 combines with J gene TRBJ2-5, with D perhaps matching TRBD2 (7 bases). The CDR3 spans 15 residues. The germline gives CDR1 SSHAT, CDR2 FNYEAQ (reference sequence). Here the CDR3 reads CASSLGGGRAETQYF. Here the CDR3 DNA reads TGTGCTAGCAGCTTAGGGGGGGGGCGTGCAGAGACCCAGTACTTC. The full variable domain, its missing parts supplied by reference TRBV7-7 and TRBJ2-5, is GAGVSQSPRYKVTKRGQDVTLRCDPISSHATLYWYQQALGQGPEFLTYFNYEAQPDKSGLPSDRFSAERPEGSISTLTIQRTEQRDSAMYRCASSLGGGRAETQYFGPGTRLLVL.

The gene calls are TRBV19 and TRBJ1-1; no reliable D call. V lost 1 base and J lost 4, with 10 bases in between. CDR3 length: 14 residues. From germline, CDR1 is LNHDA and CDR2 SQIVND (reference sequence). The DNA of the CDR3 is TGTGCCAGTAGTATAGGGGATTTGGGCACTGAAGCTTTCTTT. It translates to CASSIGDLGTEAFF.

V gene TRBV11-2 combines with J gene TRBJ2-5; D is undetermined. V gave up 1 base and J gave up 5 bases, with 5 bases separating them. CDR1 is SGHAT, CDR2 FQNNGV, per germline. This CDR3 has 12 residues. The DNA for the CDR3 is TGTGCCAGCAGCTTAGTATGGGAGACCCAGTACTTC. Its protein product is CASSLVWETQYF.

The chain employs TRBV6-2 or TRBV6-3 and TRBJ1-1; tentatively, D is TRBD1 (5 bases). The CDR3 loop spans 16 amino acids. Germline-derived CDR1 and CDR2 are MNHEY and SVGEGT. With 0 bases removed from V and 1 base from J, the gap between germline ends came to 12 bases. CDR3 sequence: CASSYSDRTRNTEAFF. The DNA for the CDR3 is TGTGCCAGCAGTTACTCCGACAGAACCCGGAACACTGAAGCTTTCTTT.

This sequence joins TRBV19 and TRBJ1-2; 8 nucleotides line up with TRBD1. CDR1 LNHDA and CDR2 SQIVND come from the germline V gene (reference sequence). The CDR3 length is 15 residues. V lost 5 bases to trimming and J lost 2 bases; unmatched junction nucleotides: 7. CDR3 amino acids: CASSSGGAMNYGYTF. Written as DNA, the CDR3 is TGTGCCAGTAGTTCAGGGGGCGCGATGAACTATGGCTACACCTTC.

This chain connects TRBV21-1 to TRBJ1-2. TRBV21-1 is shown as a pseudogene. The CDR3 spans 13 residues. CDR3 in DNA: TGTGCCAGCAGCAACGAAAGGGACTTAGGCTACACCTTC. Amino acid sequence: CASSNERDLGYTF.

The chain joins TRBV7-2 to TRBJ1-6, with D uncertain. This CDR3 region has 15 residues. V was pared by 4 bases and J by 8 bases, with 15 bases between. Germline lookup yields CDR1 SGHTA and CDR2 FQGNSA. DNA for the CDR3: TGTGCCAGCAGCTCACCGGGCGGAGCACATTCACCCCTCCACTTT. Its translation is CASSSPGGAHSPLHF.

The rearrangement links TRBV5-5 to TRBJ2-5; 7 bases are a match to TRBD1. CDR3 size: 17 residues. CDR1 is SGHKS and CDR2 is YYEKEE in the germline V gene (reference sequence). V was pared by 4 bases and J by 0 bases, with 12 bases of the junction left unmatched. Here the CDR3 reads CASSRRTGEDYQETQYF. For the CDR3, the DNA is TGTGCCAGCAGCCGAAGAACAGGGGAAGACTACCAAGAGACCCAGTACTTC.

CDR3 region: CASSVGGWGRSHSGANVLTF. The CDR3 DNA sequence: TGTGCCAGCAGCGTAGGAGGTTGGGGCAGATCACACTCTGGGGCCAACGTCCTGACTTTC. This chain links TRBV9 with TRBJ2-6; D might be TRBD1 (5 bases). The germline CDR1 and CDR2 sequences are SGDLS and YYNGEE. The ends were cut back, 0 bases at V and 0 bases at J, with 19 bases in the middle. The CDR3 is 20 amino acids.

This rearrangement joins TRBV7-2 to TRBJ2-1; 7 bases align to TRBD2. The V gene's germline CDR1 is SGHTA and CDR2 FQGNSA. V was pared by 5 bases and J by 1 base, with 5 bases of the junction left unmatched. The CDR3 spans 15 residues. CDR3 bases: TGTGCCAGCAGCCCCCAGCGGGATTCCTACAATGAGCAGTTCTTC. Translated: CASSPQRDSYNEQFF.